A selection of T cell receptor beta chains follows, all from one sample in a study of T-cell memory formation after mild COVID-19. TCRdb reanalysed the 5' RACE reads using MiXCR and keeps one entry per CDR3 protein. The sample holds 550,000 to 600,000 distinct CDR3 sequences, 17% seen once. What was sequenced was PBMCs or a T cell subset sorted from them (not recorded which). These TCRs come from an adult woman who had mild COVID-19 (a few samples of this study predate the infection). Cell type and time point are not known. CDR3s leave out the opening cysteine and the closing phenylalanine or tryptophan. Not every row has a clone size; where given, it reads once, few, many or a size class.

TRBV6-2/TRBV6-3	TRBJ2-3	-	ASSSPGRSTDTQY
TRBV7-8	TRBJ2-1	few	ASSLVFGGDPYNEQF
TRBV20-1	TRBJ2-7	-	SARGMRGGGEQY
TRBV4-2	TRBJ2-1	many	ASSQDRARSYNEQF
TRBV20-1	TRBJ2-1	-	SARDRVKF
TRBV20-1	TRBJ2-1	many	SAQHNEQF
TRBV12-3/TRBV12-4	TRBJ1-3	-	ASSPGTLTGNTIY
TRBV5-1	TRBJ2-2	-	ASSYTGTGGTGELF
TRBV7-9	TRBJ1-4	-	ASSLRTGRVGEKLF
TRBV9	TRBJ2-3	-	ASSPLVEGGTDTQY
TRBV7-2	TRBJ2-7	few	ASSLAGTGYGGQY
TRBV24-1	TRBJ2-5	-	ATSEGHEEETQY
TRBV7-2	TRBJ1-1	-	ASSSAQGAGTEAF
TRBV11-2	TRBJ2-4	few	ASSLGLAGGNIQY
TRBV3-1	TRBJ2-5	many	ASSQIASGEFQETQY
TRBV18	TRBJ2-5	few	ASSPPTIQETQY
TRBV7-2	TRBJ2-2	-	ASSLEWGVNTGELF
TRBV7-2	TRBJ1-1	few	ASSLAGSGGGAF
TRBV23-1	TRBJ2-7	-	ASSRRKTAISYEQY
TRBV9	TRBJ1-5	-	ASSPRGTSNQPQH
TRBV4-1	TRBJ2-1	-	ASSQALGDEQF
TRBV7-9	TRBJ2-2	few	ASSNSAGELF
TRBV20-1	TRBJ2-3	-	SAPRTSDTQY
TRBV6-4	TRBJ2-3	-	ASSREGGADTQY
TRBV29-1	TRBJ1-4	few	SVRSGGTSEKLF
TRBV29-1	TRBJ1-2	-	SVSPDVNYGYT
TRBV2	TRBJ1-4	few	ASTEGGSEKLF
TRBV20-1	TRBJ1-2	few	SAAHIWTGTGGDGYT
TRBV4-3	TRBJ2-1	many	ASSQGGASYNEQF
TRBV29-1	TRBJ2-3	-	SVEGAGGPGDTQY
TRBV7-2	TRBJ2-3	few	ASRGQRGAGTDTQY
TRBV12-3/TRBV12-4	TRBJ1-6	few	ASSLASTGGTNSPLH
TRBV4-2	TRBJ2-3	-	ASSQDQSGTTDTQY
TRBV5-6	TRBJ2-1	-	ASSSDRGTYNEQF
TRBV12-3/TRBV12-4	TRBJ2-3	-	ASSSGVPDQVLADTQY
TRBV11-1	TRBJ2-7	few	ASSYTGPPYEQY
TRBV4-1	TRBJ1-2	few	ASSQEGSGRAYGYT
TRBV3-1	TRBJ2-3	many	ASSRGTGEADTQY
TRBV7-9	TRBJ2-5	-	ASSSRLGDQETQY
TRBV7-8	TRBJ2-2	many	ASSAPDSHTGELF
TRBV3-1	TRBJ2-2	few	ASRPSGTHTGELF
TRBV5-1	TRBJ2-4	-	ASSLTLAKNIQY
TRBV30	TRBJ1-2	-	AWKLQGRSYGYT
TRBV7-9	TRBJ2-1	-	ASSLDNAPYNEQF
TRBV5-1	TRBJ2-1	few	ASSLAQGLYNEQF
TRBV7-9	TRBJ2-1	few	ASSLNPGYNEQF
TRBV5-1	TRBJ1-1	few	ASSAGQGTEAF
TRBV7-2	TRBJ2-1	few	ASSQPPVPYNEQF
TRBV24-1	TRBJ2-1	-	ATSDSLLESGWEQF
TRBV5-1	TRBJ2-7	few	ASSSRTVSYEQY
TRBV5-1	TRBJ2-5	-	ASRLGSASQETQY
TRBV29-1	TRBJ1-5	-	SVAWDSHQHQH
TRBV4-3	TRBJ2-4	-	ASRPPAGPDLPIAKNIQY
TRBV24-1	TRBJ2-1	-	ATGGSSYNEQF
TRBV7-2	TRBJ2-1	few	ASSPRSGGYEQF